This T cell receptor beta chain was identified during a study of tumor-infiltrating lymphocytes in primary liver carcinoma (dated by TCRdb to 2016 to 2017). Regarding the research as a whole: The five patients, three men and two women aged 30 to 69 years, had hepatocellular carcinoma (four) or combined HCC and intrahepatic cholangiocarcinoma (one). To link TCRbeta repertoire diversity to the local molecular phenotype, the approximately 23 tumor region samples were profiled with Agilent mRNA microarrays. A total of about 35 specimens from 5 patients underwent TCRbeta repertoire sequencing, comprising about 25 tumor regions, 5 adjacent noncancerous liver tissues and 5 peripheral blood samples. The tumors of the five patients were staged as T1-T3 N0M0, with maximum diameters ranging from 4.2 to 10 cm. Repertoires from technical replicates were highly reproducible, with mean shared-clone rates approximately 0.88 and correlation coefficients above 0.98. Across five regions of each liver tumor, along with adjacent normal tissue and blood, the study brought together TCRbeta repertoire sequencing, expression microarrays and whole-exome sequencing. Each sample produced about 3.5 to 7.13 million productive TCRbeta reads, and read depth showed no significant difference between tissue types.

Starting from around 500 ng total RNA, TCRbeta-specific cDNA was produced by reverse transcription with a constant-region primer and ProtoScript II reverse transcriptase. The TCRbeta libraries were prepared through three rounds of nested multiplex PCR following a slightly modified ARM-PCR procedure. Each of the first two PCR rounds ran for approximately 10 cycles using multiplex TRBV1-TRBV30 forward primers together with a Cbeta reverse primer. Sample barcodes and Illumina adapters were added in a final 25-cycle PCR using Deep VentR polymerase. Before sequencing, amplicons between 200 and 500 bp were purified from gel using a QIAquick gel extraction kit. An Illumina HiSeq 2500 was used to sequence the TCRbeta amplicons, generating 250-bp paired-end reads. The paper's processing steps were these. Quality trimming of reads was performed with Trimmomatic v0.33, and paired reads were merged with FLASH v1.2.11 so that full CDR3 sequences could be recovered. V, D and J germline segments were assigned to the rearranged TCRbeta sequences using MiGEC v1.2.1b. Clonotype statistics and Shannon-Wiener diversity indices were calculated with VDJtools v1.0.0. To reduce sampling bias, subsequent analyses other than the diversity analysis used only the 250 most abundant clonotypes in each sample. Starting from the raw public reads, TCRdb applied fastp trimming at Q25, assembled clones with MiXCR and retained in-frame beta chains. Rows matching on CDR3 protein sequence are summarized as one entry with the most common DNA and genes. These V and J calls are TCRdb output, not the study's own analysis. The sample has approximately 74,000 distinct CDR3 sequences on record, over 70% of them singletons. The ten top clones hold roughly 13% of the sample.

Broader findings and caveats from the paper: The top 250 clones made up a significantly larger repertoire fraction in tumors than in blood (p = 0.039). Bulk unsorted samples precluded comparing CD4+ and CD8+ T cell repertoires. The study included only five patients, and the authors note findings should be validated in a larger study. Only roughly 8-25% of top clones appeared in all five regions of a tumor, which suggests that tumor-infiltrating T cells are spatially heterogeneous. Repertoire overlap was found to be higher between tumor regions (mean roughly 35%) than between tumor-adjacent (17%) or tumor-blood (around 14%) pairs, consistent with antigen-driven expansion. Because sequencing covered only the TCR beta chain and unpaired alpha chains were not captured, true repertoire diversity is likely underestimated.

Total RNA and DNA were co-extracted from around 18-30 mg of bulk tissue with the AllPrep DNA/RNA mini kit, without cell sorting. Between late 2015 and 2016, a handful of patients in China with histopathologically diagnosed primary liver carcinoma had their tumors surgically resected. Patients had chronic HBV infection and were treatment-naive at sampling. Five spatially separated regions were sampled from each tumor: the superior, inferior, left-lateral and right-lateral poles, plus the tumor centre. Histology showed that every tumor sample contained more than 80% viable tumor cells. Pieces of fresh tumor and adjacent tissue were cut in half, with one half kept in RNAlater at -80 degrees C and the other half sent for histology. The CDR3, from cysteine to phenylalanine, totals 14 residues. Only the CDR3 region is kept as DNA, spanning 42 bases read in frame from base 1. Trimming accounts for 3 bases at V and 7 bases at J, while the number of junction bases matched to no gene is 7. CDR1 is given as SGHDN and CDR2 as FVKESK, both from the germline V gene.

This clonotype is deemed medium-sized (0.01 to 0.1%). Its target antigen remains unknown. No quality values exist for individual bases; no much larger clone is one base distant. Recombination connected TRBV14 to TRBJ2-7; the junction holds 9 bases that match TRBD1. The material sequenced was liver tumor tissue from sampling region 4. In the paper's terms, the cell subset or site label means: tumor region T4, right-lateral pole. This receptor was identified in a woman aged 55-69 years with primary liver carcinoma and hepatitis B virus infection. The DNA is TGTGCCAGCAGCCATCAATCGACAGGGGGGGAGCAGTACTTC. This translates into CASSHQSTGGEQYF.